The present T cell receptor beta chain was sequenced within a study of cytomegalovirus exposure and HLA in healthy donors. V gave up 0 bases and J gave up 5 bases; unmatched junction bases: 3. The CDR3 contains 14 residues. Germline-derived CDR1 and CDR2 are SGHNT and YYREEE (reference sequence). This clone was picked up a small number of times. Antigen specificity is unknown. The PCR used 60 Vbeta and 13 Jbeta primers. Method: immunoSEQ multiplex PCR; TCRdb's copy keeps in-frame clones and lacks some. This table has 100,000 to 150,000 clones, around 87% appearing once. Whole-study results and caveats: Earlier analysis yielded a pattern in which most TCR beta V segments were productive about 90% or about 30% of the time.

The TCR comes from a woman in her thirties in good health and CMV-seronegative. Sequencing was done on a sample of PBMCs. V is TRBV5-4 and J is TRBJ1-1; 8 positions agree with TRBD1. The DNA for the CDR3 is TGTGCCAGCAGCTTGGTGACAGGGGATACTGAAGCTTTCTTT. It yields the protein CASSLVTGDTEAFF.